A single sample gave rise to the 9 T cell receptor beta chains below, sequenced in a study of siplizumab effects on memory and regulatory T cells. This table comes from immunoSEQ multiplex PCR, and its TCRdb copy is limited to in-frame clones, with some not included. The table shows around 100,000 clones, with less than 95% occurring only once. The sequenced material came from non-Treg CD4+ T cells sorted from blood. These receptors originate from a human donor in good health.

The gene calls are TRBV7-2 and TRBJ2-7; TRBD2 might be the D (6 bases). Germline V gives CDR1 SGHTA, CDR2 FQGNSA. V was shortened by 0 bases and J by 1 base, with 13 bases between the two germline ends. CDR3 length: 16 amino acids. CDR3 in amino acids: CASSLALERVSYEQYF. CDR3 in DNA: TGTGCCAGCAGCTTAGCGCTTGAGCGGGTGTCCTACGAGCAGTACTTC.

This chain uses TRBV29-1 with TRBJ2-5; D possibly corresponds to TRBD2 (6 bases). Germline loops: CDR1 SQVTM, CDR2 ANQGSEA. The CDR3 consists of 15 residues. The V gene lost 5 bases and the J gene lost 1 base, with 17 bases spanning the gap. The CDR3 bases are TGCAGCGTTAGTTTAAACAAGCGGGCCCAAGAGACCCAGTACTTC. Protein sequence: CSVSLNKRAQETQYF.

This chain links TRBV25-1 with TRBJ2-3; the D is unclear. Trimming left V 3 bases short and J 7 bases short, with 11 bases between. CDR1 and CDR2 from the germline V gene are MGHDK and SYGVNS. The CDR3 has 13 residues. The CDR3 region is CASSDWSPHTQYF. Written as DNA, the CDR3 is TGTGCCAGCAGTGATTGGTCCCCTCATACGCAGTATTTT.

Only one count was recorded for this clone. The rearrangement joins TRBV4-1 to TRBJ2-7; 8 bases fit TRBD2. Germline assignment: CDR1 MGHRA and CDR2 YSYEKL. This CDR3 has 17 amino acids. Trimming at V came to 4 bases and at J to 1 base, leaving 12 bases not matched to a gene. The CDR3 DNA is TGCGCCAGCAGCCGCATGGCGACAGCGGGAGTTTCCTACGAGCAGTACTTC. This encodes CASSRMATAGVSYEQYF.

The V gene is TRBV19, the J gene TRBJ2-3; D might be TRBD1 (6 bases). CDR1 and CDR2 from the germline V gene are LNHDA and SQIVND (reference sequence). The CDR3 has 12 amino acids. V lost 10 bases, J lost 3 bases, and 11 bases lay in between. The CDR3 coding sequence is TGTGCCACCCATCAGGGGACAGATACGCAGTATTTT. As protein: CATHQGTDTQYF.

The chain is built from TRBV12-5 and TRBJ2-5; D might be TRBD2 (5 bases). Trimming removed 3 bases from V and 5 bases from J, with 10 bases in between. This CDR3 region has 13 residues. CDR1 and CDR2 (germline): LGHNT, FRNRAP. The CDR3 nucleotides are TGTGCTAGTGGTTTCTCGGGAATCGAGACCCAGTACTTC. This translates into CASGFSGIETQYF.

The CDR3 protein is CASSPTSGSNNEQFF. Here the CDR3 DNA reads TGTGCCAGCAGCCCCACTAGCGGGAGTAACAATGAGCAGTTCTTC. The genes are TRBV7-3 and TRBJ2-1, with 11 positions matching TRBD2. Per germline, CDR1 SGHTA and CDR2 FQGTGA. The CDR3 consists of 15 residues. J lost 5 bases, V lost 5 bases, and 5 bases had no gene match.

The gene calls are TRBV29-1 and TRBJ2-2; TRBD2 matches at 9 bases. CDR1 is SQVTM and CDR2 is ANQGSEA in the germline V gene. The CDR3 loop spans 15 amino acids. J lost 2 bases, V lost 2 bases, and 3 bases had no gene match. The CDR3 DNA sequence: TGCAGCGTTGAACTAGCGGGACGAAACACCGGGGAGCTGTTTTTT. Its protein product is CSVELAGRNTGELFF.

The V call is TRBV6-1, the J call TRBJ1-5; D is perhaps TRBD1 (6 bases). V gave up 6 bases and J gave up 10 bases, with 19 bases separating them. CDR1 is MNHNS, CDR2 SASEGT, per germline. The CDR3 runs 14 residues. In DNA, the CDR3 is TGTGCCAGCAGAAAAGACCCGGGAGGGGGACCCCAGCATTTT. Translated, it gives CASRKDPGGGPQHF.